The clone carrying this TCR beta chain was observed once. Looked up from germline, CDR1 is DFQATT and CDR2 is SNEGSKA (reference sequence). The CDR3 is 13 residues long. V lost 3 bases and J 2 bases, leaving 8 bases between the germline ends. The sample belongs to a study of blood T cell repertoires in COVID-19. Generated by immunoSEQ multiplex PCR, the TCRdb table keeps only in-frame clones and is missing some. The data show 300,000 to 400,000 clones, over 75% seen once. This clonotype was sampled from a woman in her twenties or thirties who had recovered from COVID-19. The chain couples TRBV20-1 to TRBJ1-3; D not resolved. The source material was PBMCs or T cells enriched from blood (not recorded which). The CDR3 is CSASSDPGNTIYF. The CDR3 DNA reads TGCAGTGCTAGTAGCGATCCTGGAAACACCATATATTTT.